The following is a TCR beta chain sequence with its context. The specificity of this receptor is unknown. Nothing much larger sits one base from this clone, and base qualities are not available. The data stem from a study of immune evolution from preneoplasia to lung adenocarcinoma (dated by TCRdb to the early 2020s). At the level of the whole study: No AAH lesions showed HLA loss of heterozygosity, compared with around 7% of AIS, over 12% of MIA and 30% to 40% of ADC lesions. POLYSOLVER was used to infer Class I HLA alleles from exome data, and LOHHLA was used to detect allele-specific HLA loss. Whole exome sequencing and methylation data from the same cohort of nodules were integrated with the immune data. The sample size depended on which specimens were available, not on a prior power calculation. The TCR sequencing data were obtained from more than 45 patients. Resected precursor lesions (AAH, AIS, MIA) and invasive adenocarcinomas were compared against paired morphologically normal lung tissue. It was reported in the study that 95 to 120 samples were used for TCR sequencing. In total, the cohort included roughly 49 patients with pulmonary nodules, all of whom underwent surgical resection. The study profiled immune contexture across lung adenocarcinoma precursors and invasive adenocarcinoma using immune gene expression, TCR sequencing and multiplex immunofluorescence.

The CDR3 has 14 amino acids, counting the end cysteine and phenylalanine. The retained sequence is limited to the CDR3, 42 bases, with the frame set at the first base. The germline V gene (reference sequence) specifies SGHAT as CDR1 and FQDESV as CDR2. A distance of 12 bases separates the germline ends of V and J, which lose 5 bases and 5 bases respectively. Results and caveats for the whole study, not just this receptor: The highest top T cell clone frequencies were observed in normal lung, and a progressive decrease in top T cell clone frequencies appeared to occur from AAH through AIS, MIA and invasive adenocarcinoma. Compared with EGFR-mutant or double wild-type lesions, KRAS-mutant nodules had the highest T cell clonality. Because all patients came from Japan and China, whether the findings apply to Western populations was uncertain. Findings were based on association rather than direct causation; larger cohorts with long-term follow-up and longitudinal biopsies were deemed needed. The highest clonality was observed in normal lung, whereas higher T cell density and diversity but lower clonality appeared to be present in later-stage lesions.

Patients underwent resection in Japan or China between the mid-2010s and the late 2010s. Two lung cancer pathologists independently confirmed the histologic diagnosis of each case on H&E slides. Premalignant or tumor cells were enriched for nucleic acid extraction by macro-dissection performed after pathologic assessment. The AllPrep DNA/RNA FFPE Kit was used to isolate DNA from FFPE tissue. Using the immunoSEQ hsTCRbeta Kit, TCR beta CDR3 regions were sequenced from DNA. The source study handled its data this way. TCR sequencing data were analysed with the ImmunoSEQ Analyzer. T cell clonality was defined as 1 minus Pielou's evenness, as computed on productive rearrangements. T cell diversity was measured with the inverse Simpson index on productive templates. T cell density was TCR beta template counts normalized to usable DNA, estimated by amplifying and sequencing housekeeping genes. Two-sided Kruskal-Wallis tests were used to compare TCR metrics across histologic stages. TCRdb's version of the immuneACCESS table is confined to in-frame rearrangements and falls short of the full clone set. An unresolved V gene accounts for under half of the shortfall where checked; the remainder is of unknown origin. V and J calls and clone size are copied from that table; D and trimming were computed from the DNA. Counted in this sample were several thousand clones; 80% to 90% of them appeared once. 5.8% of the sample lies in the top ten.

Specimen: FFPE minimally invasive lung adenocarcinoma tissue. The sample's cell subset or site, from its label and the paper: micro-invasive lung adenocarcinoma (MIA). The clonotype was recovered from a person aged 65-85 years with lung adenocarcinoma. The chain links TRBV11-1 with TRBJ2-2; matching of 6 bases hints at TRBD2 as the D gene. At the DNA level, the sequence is TGTGCCAGCAGCCCCTCGGAGGGGACCGGGGAGCTGTTTTTT. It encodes CASSPSEGTGELFF.